This passage covers 8 T cell receptor beta chains from one sample sequenced in a study of CD8 T cells in ankylosing spondylitis. TCRdb passed the 5' RACE reads through MiXCR, listing each CDR3 protein once. This table holds around 300,000 distinct CDR3 sequences, roughly 15% found once. The sequenced material came from blood, either unsorted or a sorted T cell fraction (not recorded which). The source of these receptors is a male donor with ankylosing spondylitis or in good health (not recorded which).

A few counts support this clonotype. This rearrangement joins TRBV4-1 to TRBJ2-1, with 15 bases fitting TRBD2. This CDR3 region has 21 residues. CDR1 MGHRA and CDR2 YSYEKL come from the germline V gene. V trimming: 4 bases; J trimming: 6 bases; junction bases outside the gene matches: 19. The DNA for the CDR3 is TGCGCCAGCAGCCTAACTACCCTGTCCGGGACTAGCGGGAGGCGGGTCAATGAGCAGTTCTTC. It encodes CASSLTTLSGTSGRRVNEQFF.

This clonotype was seen a few times. The chain links TRBV6-5 to TRBJ2-1; the D call may be TRBD1 or TRBD2 (5 bases each). CDR3 length equals 14 residues. Germline lookup yields CDR1 MNHEY and CDR2 SVGAGI. V was shortened by 4 bases and J by 4 bases, with 11 bases between the two germline ends. Written as DNA, the CDR3 is TGTGCCAGCAGTTCGGGACGGCTATACAATGAGCAGTTCTTC. Translation: CASSSGRLYNEQFF.

This clonotype was counted a few times. This sequence joins TRBV20-1 and TRBJ1-2, with 7 positions matching TRBD1. V lost 3 bases, J lost 1 base, and 8 bases stayed unmatched. There are 15 residues in the CDR3. Per the germline V gene, CDR1 is DFQATT and CDR2 is SNEGSKA (reference sequence). The CDR3 sequence: CSARDGTAFNYGYTF. Written as DNA, the CDR3 is TGCAGTGCTAGGGACGGGACAGCCTTTAACTATGGCTACACCTTC.

The chain has TRBV12-3 or TRBV12-4 and TRBJ1-6, with D maybe TRBD1 (5 bases). V gave up 7 bases and J gave up 6 bases, with 19 bases separating them. The CDR3 has 16 residues. This chain's CDR3 is CASTRGPGRGNSPLHF. CDR3 coding DNA: TGTGCCAGCACACGTGGGCCAGGGAGGGGTAATTCACCCCTCCACTTT.

Only a few counts were recorded for this clonotype. V and J are TRBV20-1 and TRBJ1-3, with D uncertain. Looked up from germline, CDR1 is DFQATT and CDR2 is SNEGSKA (reference sequence). Between the trimmed V and J ends, which lost 1 base and 6 bases, there was a span of 4 bases. The CDR3 loop spans 11 amino acids. The CDR3 protein is CSARGQNTIYF. Here the CDR3 DNA reads TGCAGTGCTAGAGGCCAAAACACCATATATTTT.

The chain employs TRBV6-5 and TRBJ2-1; 11 bases fit TRBD2. Germline assignment: CDR1 MNHEY and CDR2 SVGAGI. V lost 4 bases to trimming and J lost 4 bases; unmatched junction nucleotides: 3. The CDR3 has 15 residues. The CDR3, as DNA: TGTGCCAGCAGTTCAACTAGCGGGGGATACAATGAGCAGTTCTTC. Its protein product is CASSSTSGGYNEQFF.

The CDR3, as DNA: TGTGCCAGCAGCGTAGCTACTCAGGGGACAGGTACAGATACGCAGTATTTT. It yields the protein CASSVATQGTGTDTQYF. This chain joins TRBV9 and TRBJ2-3; TRBD1 aligns across 8 bases. CDR1 is SGDLS, CDR2 YYNGEE, per germline. The CDR3 spans 17 residues. J was trimmed by 3 bases and V by 0 bases; bases with no gene match: 9.

This clonotype has a handful of counts. The chain couples TRBV29-1 to TRBJ1-1; D is unresolved. The CDR3 extends over 14 amino acids. Germline lookup yields CDR1 SQVTM and CDR2 ANQGSEA. Deletions cut 5 bases from V and 1 base from J, with 14 bases between. The CDR3 spells CSVSEGQKNTEAFF. CDR3 nucleotide sequence: TGCAGCGTTAGTGAAGGGCAGAAGAACACTGAAGCTTTCTTT.